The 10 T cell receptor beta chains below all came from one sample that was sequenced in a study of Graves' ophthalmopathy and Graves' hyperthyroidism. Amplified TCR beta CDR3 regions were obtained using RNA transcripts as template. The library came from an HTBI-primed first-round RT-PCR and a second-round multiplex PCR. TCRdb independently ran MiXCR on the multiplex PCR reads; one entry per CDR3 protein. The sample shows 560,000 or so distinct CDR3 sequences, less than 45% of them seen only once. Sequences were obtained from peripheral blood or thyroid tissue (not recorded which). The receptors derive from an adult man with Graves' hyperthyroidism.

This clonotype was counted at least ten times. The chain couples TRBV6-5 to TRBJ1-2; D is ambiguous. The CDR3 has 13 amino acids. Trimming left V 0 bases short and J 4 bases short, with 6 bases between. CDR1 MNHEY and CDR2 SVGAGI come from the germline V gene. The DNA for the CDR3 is TGTGCCAGCAGTTACTCGGAAACCTATGGCTACACCTTC. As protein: CASSYSETYGYTF.

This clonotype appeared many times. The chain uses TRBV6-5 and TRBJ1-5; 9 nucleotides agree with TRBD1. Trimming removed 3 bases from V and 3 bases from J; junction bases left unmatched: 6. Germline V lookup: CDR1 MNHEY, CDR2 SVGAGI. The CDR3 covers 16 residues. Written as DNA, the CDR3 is TGTGCCAGCAGTTATCCTCTACAGGGGGCCAATCAGCCCCAGCATTTT. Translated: CASSYPLQGANQPQHF.

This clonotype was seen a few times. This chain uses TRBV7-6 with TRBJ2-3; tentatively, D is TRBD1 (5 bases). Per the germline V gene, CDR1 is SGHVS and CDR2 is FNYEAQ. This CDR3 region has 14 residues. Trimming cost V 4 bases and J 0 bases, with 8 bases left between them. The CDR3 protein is CASSSTESTDTQYF. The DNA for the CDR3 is TGTGCCAGCAGCTCGACAGAGAGCACAGATACGCAGTATTTT.

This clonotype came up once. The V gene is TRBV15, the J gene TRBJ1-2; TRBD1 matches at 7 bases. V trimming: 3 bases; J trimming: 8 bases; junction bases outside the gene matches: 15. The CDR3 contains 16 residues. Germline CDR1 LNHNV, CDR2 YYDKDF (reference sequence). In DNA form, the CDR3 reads TGTGCCACCAGCAGCCCGCCGGACAGGCGACACTTAGGCTACACCTTC. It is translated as CATSSPPDRRHLGYTF.

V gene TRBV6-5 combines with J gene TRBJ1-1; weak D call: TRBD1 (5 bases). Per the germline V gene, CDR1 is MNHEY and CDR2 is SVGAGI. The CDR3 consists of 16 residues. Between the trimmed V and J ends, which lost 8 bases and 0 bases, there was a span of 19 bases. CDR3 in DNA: TGTGCCAGCTCCTTAGCAACAGGAGGGGTGAACACTGAAGCTTTCTTT. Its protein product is CASSLATGGVNTEAFF.

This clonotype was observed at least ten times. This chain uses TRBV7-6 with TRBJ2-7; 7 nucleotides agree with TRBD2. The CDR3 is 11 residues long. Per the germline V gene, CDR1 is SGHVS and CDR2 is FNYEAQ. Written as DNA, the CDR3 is TGTGCGAGCGGGACCTCCTACGAGCAGTACTTC. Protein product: CASGTSYEQYF.

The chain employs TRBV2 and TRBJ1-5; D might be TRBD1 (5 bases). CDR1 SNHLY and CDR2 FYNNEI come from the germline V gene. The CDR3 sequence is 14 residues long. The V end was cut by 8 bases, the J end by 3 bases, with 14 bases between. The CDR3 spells CASSPDTSNQPQHF. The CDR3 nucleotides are TGTGCCAGCTCCCCGGACACGTCCAATCAGCCCCAGCATTTT.

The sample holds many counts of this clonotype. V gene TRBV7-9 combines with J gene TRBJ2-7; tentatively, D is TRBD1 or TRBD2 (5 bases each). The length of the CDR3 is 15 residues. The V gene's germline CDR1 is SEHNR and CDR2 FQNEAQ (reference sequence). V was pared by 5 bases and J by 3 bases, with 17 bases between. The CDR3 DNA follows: TGTGCCAGCAGCCCAAACAGGAATCGGGACTACGAGCAGTACTTC. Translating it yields CASSPNRNRDYEQYF.

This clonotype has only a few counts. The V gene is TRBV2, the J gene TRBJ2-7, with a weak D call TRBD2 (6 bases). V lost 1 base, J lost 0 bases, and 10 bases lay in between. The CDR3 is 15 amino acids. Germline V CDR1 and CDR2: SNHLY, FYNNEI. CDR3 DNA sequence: TGTGCCAGCAGTGAAGAAATCGGGAGCTCCTACGAGCAGTACTTC. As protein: CASSEEIGSSYEQYF. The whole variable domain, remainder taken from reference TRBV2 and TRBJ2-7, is EPEVTQTPSHQVTQMGQEVILRCVPISNHLYFYWYRQILGQKVEFLVSFYNNEISEKSEIFDDQFSVERPDGSNFTLKIRSTKLEDSAMYFCASSEEIGSSYEQYFGPGTRLTVT.

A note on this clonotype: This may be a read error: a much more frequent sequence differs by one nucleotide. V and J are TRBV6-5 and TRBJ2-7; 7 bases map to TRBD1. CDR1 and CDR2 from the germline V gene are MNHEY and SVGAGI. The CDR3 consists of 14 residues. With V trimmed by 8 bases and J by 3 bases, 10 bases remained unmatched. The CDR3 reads CASGPGTVIYEQYF. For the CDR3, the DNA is TGTGCCAGCGGCCCCGGGACAGTGATCTACGAGCAGTACTTC.